A selection of T cell receptor beta chains follows, all from one sample in a study of CD8 T cells in Susac syndrome. TCRdb used MiXCR to reprocess the immunoSEQ multiplex PCR reads, holding one entry per CDR3 protein. The profile covers over 95,000 distinct CDR3 sequences, with approximately 90% appearing a single time and roughly 0.12% taken by the ten largest. Sequencing was carried out using CD8+ T cells from PBMCs. All receptors come from a human donor in good health. The CDR3 runs from the conserved cysteine through the conserved F or W. A D gene is named only where the DNA matches it firmly. Size is omitted from some rows. Given values are once, few, many or a class for expanded clones.

j_call: TRBJ2-1
clone_size: once
d_call: .
v_call: TRBV3-1
cdr3_aa: CASSHGSLNEQFF
cdr3_nt: TGTGCCAGCAGCCACGGGAGCTTGAATGAGCAGTTCTTC

j_call: TRBJ1-1
clone_size: .
d_call: TRBD1
v_call: TRBV20-1
cdr3_aa: CSQGVVNTEAFF
cdr3_nt: TGCAGTCAGGGGGTCGTGAACACTGAAGCTTTCTTT

j_call: TRBJ2-3
clone_size: .
d_call: .
v_call: TRBV29-1
cdr3_aa: CSVEGGTDTQYF
cdr3_nt: TGCAGCGTTGAGGGTGGCACAGATACGCAGTATTTT

j_call: TRBJ1-4
clone_size: once
d_call: TRBD1
v_call: TRBV14
cdr3_aa: CASSQAGTESNEKLFF
cdr3_nt: TGTGCCAGCAGCCAAGCCGGGACAGAATCTAATGAAAAACTGTTTTTT

j_call: TRBJ2-7
clone_size: .
d_call: .
v_call: TRBV29-1
cdr3_aa: CSVEGIHYEQYF
cdr3_nt: TGCAGCGTTGAAGGGATCCACTACGAGCAGTACTTC

j_call: TRBJ2-7
clone_size: .
d_call: TRBD2
v_call: TRBV5-1
cdr3_aa: CASSFRAGGPSFKVYEQYF
cdr3_nt: TGCGCCAGCAGCTTCCGAGCGGGAGGGCCTTCGTTCAAAGTATACGAGCAGTACTTC

j_call: TRBJ2-3
clone_size: .
d_call: .
v_call: TRBV7-9
cdr3_aa: CASSLQLNTQYF
cdr3_nt: TGTGCCAGCAGCTTACAACTTAACACGCAGTATTTT

j_call: TRBJ2-1
clone_size: .
d_call: TRBD2
v_call: TRBV27
cdr3_aa: CASSYRDYAYNEQFF
cdr3_nt: TGTGCCAGCAGTTACCGGGACTACGCCTACAATGAGCAGTTCTTC

j_call: TRBJ1-5
clone_size: .
d_call: .
v_call: TRBV6-2/TRBV6-3
cdr3_aa: CATGGRLYEKPQHF
cdr3_nt: TGTGCCACCGGGGGACGACTTTACGAAAAACCCCAGCATTTT

j_call: TRBJ2-3
clone_size: .
d_call: TRBD2
v_call: TRBV7-2
cdr3_aa: CASSKREPYTDTQYF
cdr3_nt: TGTGCCAGCAGCAAGCGGGAACCCTACACAGATACGCAGTATTTT

j_call: TRBJ1-2
clone_size: .
d_call: .
v_call: TRBV6-2/TRBV6-3
cdr3_aa: CASSYSTGGDGYTF
cdr3_nt: TGTGCCAGCAGTTACTCGACGGGGGGCGATGGCTACACCTTC

j_call: TRBJ1-5
clone_size: .
d_call: TRBD1
v_call: TRBV12-3/TRBV12-4
cdr3_aa: CASSLGLGGGGNQPQHF
cdr3_nt: TGTGCCAGCAGTTTAGGCTTGGGAGGGGGCGGAAATCAGCCCCAGCATTTT

j_call: TRBJ2-5
clone_size: .
d_call: .
v_call: TRBV7-9
cdr3_aa: CASSPPGLWETQYF
cdr3_nt: TGTGCCAGCAGTCCTCCGGGACTTTGGGAGACCCAGTACTTC

j_call: TRBJ2-7
clone_size: .
d_call: .
v_call: TRBV20-1
cdr3_aa: CSAMIKDYLHEQYF
cdr3_nt: TGCAGTGCGATGATTAAGGACTATCTCCACGAGCAGTACTTC

j_call: TRBJ1-1
clone_size: .
d_call: .
v_call: TRBV7-9
cdr3_aa: CASSPPRGGGTEAFF
cdr3_nt: TGTGCCAGCAGCCCCCCGCGGGGCGGGGGGACTGAAGCTTTCTTT

j_call: TRBJ2-7
clone_size: .
d_call: TRBD2
v_call: TRBV27
cdr3_aa: CASSSPIAGEQYF
cdr3_nt: TGTGCCAGCAGTTCCCCGATAGCGGGCGAGCAGTACTTC

j_call: TRBJ2-7
clone_size: .
d_call: TRBD2
v_call: TRBV20-1
cdr3_aa: CSARDRAGTGYEQYF
cdr3_nt: TGCAGTGCTAGAGATCGAGCGGGAACTGGGTACGAGCAGTACTTC

j_call: TRBJ2-7
clone_size: once
d_call: TRBD2
v_call: TRBV6-2/TRBV6-3
cdr3_aa: CASSYVLAGGEQYF
cdr3_nt: TGTGCCAGCAGTTACGTACTAGCGGGAGGCGAGCAGTACTTC

j_call: TRBJ2-1
clone_size: .
d_call: TRBD2
v_call: TRBV29-1
cdr3_aa: CSADGLAGTYNEQFF
cdr3_nt: TGCAGCGCAGATGGACTAGCGGGAACCTACAATGAGCAGTTCTTC

j_call: TRBJ2-5
clone_size: .
d_call: .
v_call: TRBV7-2
cdr3_aa: CASSPNRVPQETQYF
cdr3_nt: TGTGCCAGCAGCCCGAACAGGGTCCCCCAAGAGACCCAGTACTTC

j_call: TRBJ2-1
clone_size: .
d_call: .
v_call: TRBV19
cdr3_aa: CASSSGPREEQFF
cdr3_nt: TGTGCCAGTAGTTCGGGGCCTCGGGAAGAGCAGTTCTTC

j_call: TRBJ2-5
clone_size: .
d_call: .
v_call: TRBV18
cdr3_aa: CASSPGQETQYF
cdr3_nt: TGTGCCAGCTCACCCGGCCAAGAGACCCAGTACTTC

j_call: TRBJ1-2
clone_size: .
d_call: .
v_call: TRBV10-3
cdr3_aa: CAISESTGQRGYTF
cdr3_nt: TGTGCCATCAGTGAGTCAACAGGGCAACGAGGCTACACCTTC

j_call: TRBJ1-1
clone_size: .
d_call: .
v_call: TRBV27
cdr3_aa: CASQPRTGMNTEAFF
cdr3_nt: TGTGCCAGCCAACCACGCACAGGAATGAACACTGAAGCTTTCTTT

j_call: TRBJ2-1
clone_size: .
d_call: TRBD1
v_call: TRBV7-2
cdr3_aa: CASSFTGTGLYNEQFF
cdr3_nt: TGTGCCAGCAGCTTTACCGGGACAGGGCTTTACAATGAGCAGTTCTTC

j_call: TRBJ1-5
clone_size: once
d_call: .
v_call: TRBV29-1
cdr3_aa: CSVGGHGQPQHF
cdr3_nt: TGCAGCGTTGGAGGGCATGGTCAGCCCCAGCATTTT

j_call: TRBJ1-1
clone_size: .
d_call: TRBD1
v_call: TRBV29-1
cdr3_aa: CSVELWGTGNTEAFF
cdr3_nt: TGCAGCGTTGAGCTTTGGGGGACAGGGAACACTGAAGCTTTCTTT

j_call: TRBJ2-1
clone_size: once
d_call: .
v_call: TRBV6-2/TRBV6-3
cdr3_aa: CASSSPGFRVVQFF
cdr3_nt: TGTGCCAGCAGTTCCCCGGGATTTCGGGTAGTTCAGTTCTTC

j_call: TRBJ1-1
clone_size: .
d_call: .
v_call: TRBV4-2
cdr3_aa: CASSPRSPGSEAFF
cdr3_nt: TGTGCCAGCAGCCCACGCTCCCCAGGTTCTGAAGCTTTCTTT

j_call: TRBJ1-1
clone_size: .
d_call: TRBD1
v_call: TRBV14
cdr3_aa: CASSHRTGSVSEAFF
cdr3_nt: TGTGCCAGCAGCCACCGGACAGGATCAGTATCTGAAGCTTTCTTT

j_call: TRBJ1-1
clone_size: once
d_call: .
v_call: TRBV19
cdr3_aa: CASAEGFMNTEAFF
cdr3_nt: TGTGCCAGTGCTGAAGGGTTCATGAACACTGAAGCTTTCTTT

j_call: TRBJ1-4
clone_size: .
d_call: TRBD1
v_call: TRBV5-1
cdr3_aa: CASSDGTDSNEKLFF
cdr3_nt: TGCGCCAGCAGCGACGGGACAGACAGTAATGAAAAACTGTTTTTT

j_call: TRBJ1-1
clone_size: .
d_call: .
v_call: TRBV6-1
cdr3_aa: CASSETENTEAFF
cdr3_nt: TGTGCCAGCAGTGAAACAGAGAACACTGAAGCTTTCTTT

j_call: TRBJ2-2
clone_size: .
d_call: .
v_call: TRBV4-3
cdr3_aa: CASRKTVNTGELFF
cdr3_nt: TGCGCCAGCCGGAAGACTGTAAACACCGGGGAGCTGTTTTTT

j_call: TRBJ1-4
clone_size: .
d_call: TRBD1
v_call: TRBV5-6
cdr3_aa: CASSDRGDRNEKLFF
cdr3_nt: TGTGCCAGCAGCGACAGGGGCGACCGGAATGAAAAACTGTTTTTT

j_call: TRBJ2-7
clone_size: .
d_call: TRBD2
v_call: TRBV7-2
cdr3_aa: CASSFSGRVDEQYF
cdr3_nt: TGTGCCAGCAGCTTTAGCGGGAGAGTCGACGAGCAGTACTTC

j_call: TRBJ2-6
clone_size: .
d_call: .
v_call: TRBV5-1
cdr3_aa: CASSLRGSSGANVLTF
cdr3_nt: TGCGCCAGCAGCTTGAGGGGGAGCTCTGGGGCCAACGTCCTGACTTTC

j_call: TRBJ2-5
clone_size: .
d_call: TRBD1
v_call: TRBV29-1
cdr3_aa: CSVSGGGETQYF
cdr3_nt: TGCAGCGTTTCAGGGGGCGGGGAGACCCAGTACTTC

j_call: TRBJ2-2
clone_size: .
d_call: .
v_call: TRBV4-3
cdr3_aa: CASSQVPRGKNTGELFF
cdr3_nt: TGCGCCAGCAGCCAAGTCCCCCGGGGGAAGAACACCGGGGAGCTGTTTTTT

j_call: TRBJ2-2
clone_size: .
d_call: .
v_call: TRBV19
cdr3_aa: CASSIGPGRAGELFF
cdr3_nt: TGTGCCAGTAGTATCGGTCCAGGGCGGGCCGGGGAGCTGTTTTTT

j_call: TRBJ1-1
clone_size: .
d_call: .
v_call: TRBV20-1
cdr3_aa: CSAAWRGLGNTEAFF
cdr3_nt: TGCAGTGCTGCCTGGCGAGGTCTGGGGAACACTGAAGCTTTCTTT

j_call: TRBJ1-3
clone_size: .
d_call: TRBD1
v_call: TRBV7-9
cdr3_aa: CASSLGQGVGNTIYF
cdr3_nt: TGTGCCAGCAGCTTGGGACAGGGGGTTGGAAACACCATATATTTT

j_call: TRBJ2-5
clone_size: .
d_call: .
v_call: TRBV7-2
cdr3_aa: CASSFRLTETQYF
cdr3_nt: TGTGCCAGCAGCTTTAGGCTAACAGAGACCCAGTACTTC

j_call: TRBJ1-1
clone_size: .
d_call: .
v_call: TRBV9
cdr3_aa: CASSVAGDHTEAFF
cdr3_nt: TGTGCCAGCAGCGTAGCCGGCGATCACACTGAAGCTTTCTTT

j_call: TRBJ2-1
clone_size: .
d_call: TRBD2
v_call: TRBV7-8
cdr3_aa: CASNRGIAGGSYNEQFF
cdr3_nt: TGTGCCAGCAACCGCGGAATAGCGGGGGGATCATACAATGAGCAGTTCTTC

j_call: TRBJ2-3
clone_size: once
d_call: .
v_call: TRBV6-2/TRBV6-3
cdr3_aa: CASRTNTGTQYF
cdr3_nt: TGTGCCAGCAGGACTAATACGGGGACGCAGTATTTT

j_call: TRBJ1-1
clone_size: .
d_call: .
v_call: TRBV20-1
cdr3_aa: CSAPLQGTSDTEAFF
cdr3_nt: TGCAGTGCTCCCCTCCAGGGAACATCGGACACTGAAGCTTTCTTT

j_call: TRBJ2-1
clone_size: .
d_call: .
v_call: TRBV29-1
cdr3_aa: CSVEGAGYSYNEQFF
cdr3_nt: TGCAGCGTTGAAGGTGCGGGGTACTCCTACAATGAGCAGTTCTTC

j_call: TRBJ2-1
clone_size: .
d_call: .
v_call: TRBV12-3/TRBV12-4
cdr3_aa: CASSAEDFVSKYNEQFF
cdr3_nt: TGTGCCAGCAGTGCGGAGGATTTTGTATCCAAGTACAATGAGCAGTTCTTC

j_call: TRBJ1-1
clone_size: .
d_call: .
v_call: TRBV7-9
cdr3_aa: CASSSGRTEAFF
cdr3_nt: TGTGCCAGCAGCTCCGGGCGGACTGAAGCTTTCTTT

j_call: TRBJ2-1
clone_size: .
d_call: TRBD2
v_call: TRBV27
cdr3_aa: CASSFGGRVYNEQFF
cdr3_nt: TGTGCCAGCAGTTTCGGCGGGAGGGTATACAATGAGCAGTTCTTC

j_call: TRBJ2-6
clone_size: .
d_call: .
v_call: TRBV7-2
cdr3_aa: CASSPDISGANVLTF
cdr3_nt: TGTGCCAGCAGCCCTGACATCTCTGGGGCCAACGTCCTGACTTTC

j_call: TRBJ2-6
clone_size: .
d_call: TRBD1
v_call: TRBV10-3
cdr3_aa: CAISDLGGKDRGPAGANVLTF
cdr3_nt: TGTGCCATCAGTGACCTTGGTGGCAAGGACAGGGGGCCCGCTGGGGCCAACGTCCTGACTTTC

j_call: TRBJ1-1
clone_size: .
d_call: .
v_call: TRBV19
cdr3_aa: CASSPRQGKNTEAFF
cdr3_nt: TGTGCCAGTAGTCCCAGGCAGGGGAAGAACACTGAAGCTTTCTTT

j_call: TRBJ2-3
clone_size: .
d_call: TRBD2
v_call: TRBV20-1
cdr3_aa: CSASGGRATDTQYF
cdr3_nt: TGCAGTGCTAGTGGGGGGAGGGCGACAGATACGCAGTATTTT

j_call: TRBJ1-2
clone_size: .
d_call: .
v_call: TRBV3-1
cdr3_aa: CASSQEDVYGYTF
cdr3_nt: TGTGCCAGCAGCCAAGAAGACGTATATGGCTACACCTTC

j_call: TRBJ2-7
clone_size: once
d_call: .
v_call: TRBV5-1
cdr3_aa: CASSLAKGPYEQYF
cdr3_nt: TGCGCCAGCAGCTTGGCCAAGGGACCCTACGAGCAGTACTTC

j_call: TRBJ2-3
clone_size: .
d_call: .
v_call: TRBV19
cdr3_aa: CASSLGRGSWTDTQYF
cdr3_nt: TGTGCCAGTAGTCTTGGCCGTGGGAGTTGGACAGATACGCAGTATTTT

j_call: TRBJ1-1
clone_size: .
d_call: .
v_call: TRBV5-1
cdr3_aa: CASSLHLQENTEAFF
cdr3_nt: TGCGCCAGCAGCTTGCACCTACAGGAGAACACTGAAGCTTTCTTT